The sequence of this T cell receptor (beta chain) was determined in a study of blood T cell dynamics during melanoma immunotherapy. The time point was: pre-treatment baseline. All DNA from each sorted CD8+ subset was loaded. Generated by immunoSEQ multiplex PCR, the TCRdb table keeps only in-frame clones and is missing some. The data show 4,200 or so clones, with roughly 96% seen just once and approximately 1.3% held by the top ten. Germline V gives CDR1 SGHNT, CDR2 YYREEE (reference sequence). The CDR3 runs 12 residues. The chain employs TRBV5-4 and TRBJ2-7; 7 nucleotides agree with TRBD2. The sequence was obtained from a human donor with melanoma. The sample consisted of effector memory CD8+ T cells from blood, taken from a patient treated with checkpoint blockade. The chain's CDR3 is CVWGGSGYEQYF. The CDR3 DNA is TGTGTTTGGGGCGGGAGTGGATACGAGCAGTACTTC.